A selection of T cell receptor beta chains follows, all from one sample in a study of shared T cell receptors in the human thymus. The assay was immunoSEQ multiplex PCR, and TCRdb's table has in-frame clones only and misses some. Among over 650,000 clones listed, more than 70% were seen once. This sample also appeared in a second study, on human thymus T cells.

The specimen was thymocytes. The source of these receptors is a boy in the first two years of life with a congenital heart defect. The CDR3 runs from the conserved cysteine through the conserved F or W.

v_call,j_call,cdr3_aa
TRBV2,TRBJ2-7,CASSHSKAGPTYYEQYF
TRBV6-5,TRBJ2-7,CASSSQGGEQYF
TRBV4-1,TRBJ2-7,CASRLVGLF
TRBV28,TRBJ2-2,CASSLRPLFRTSGGHGELFF
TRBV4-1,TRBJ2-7,CASSRGFWGAYYEQYF
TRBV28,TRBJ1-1,CASSSAPLGDTEAFF
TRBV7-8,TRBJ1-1,CASIYTGTGGFPMNTEAFF
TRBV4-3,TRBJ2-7,CASSQDHFELAGGPALHEQYF
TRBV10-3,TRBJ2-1,CAIKTGHNEQFF
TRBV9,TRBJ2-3,CASSEGLAGPDTQYF
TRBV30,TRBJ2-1,CAWTYKCKRKSECDEQFF
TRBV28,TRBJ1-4,CASSPHEKLFF
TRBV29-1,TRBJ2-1,CSVGSGLYNEQFF
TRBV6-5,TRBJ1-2,CASTPGTARGGYTF
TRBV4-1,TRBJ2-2,CASSQDPLAGNTGELFF
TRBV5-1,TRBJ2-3,CASSQGQIAGGDTQYF
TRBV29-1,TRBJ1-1,CSVEISGGRAAFF
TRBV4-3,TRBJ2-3,CASSQDFQGRTDTQYF
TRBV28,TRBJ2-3,CASSPTGLASTDTQYF
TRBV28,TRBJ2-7,CASSLPTAIDSPYF
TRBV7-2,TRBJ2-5,CASSRRDRGFQETQYF
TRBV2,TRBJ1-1,CASRENTEAFF
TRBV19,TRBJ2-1,CASSIDAPSGFYNEQFF
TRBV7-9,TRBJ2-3,CASSPPGRGATDTQYF
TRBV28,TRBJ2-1,CASSHNPGLADNYNEQFF
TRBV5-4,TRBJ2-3,CASSLERGFTDTQYF
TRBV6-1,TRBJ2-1,CASSAPDRLGDEQFF
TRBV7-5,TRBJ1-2,CVRSERRQGGANYGYTF
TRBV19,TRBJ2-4,CASSTGQRPEYF
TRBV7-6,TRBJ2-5,CASSPTPTGVFGYQETQYF
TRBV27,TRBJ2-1,CASSSAGTGFHEQFF
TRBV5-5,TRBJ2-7,CASSRSGTGGDYEQYF
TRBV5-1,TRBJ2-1,CASSSGQGACEQFF
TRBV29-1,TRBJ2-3,CSGGPRLAGEGFSTDTQYF
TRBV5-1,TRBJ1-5,CATGGSNQPQHF
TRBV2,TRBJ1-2,CAVSGFSGYTF
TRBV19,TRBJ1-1,CASSIRGPGAFF
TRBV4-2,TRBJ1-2,CASSQDPRQGFYGYTF
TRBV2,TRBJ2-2,CAIRIIGQVSFSTGELFF
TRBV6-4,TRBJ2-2,CASSPIRGTGELFF
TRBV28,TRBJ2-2,CASKGTRRWGGELFF
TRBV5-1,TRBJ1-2,CASSLEGVKDYGYTF
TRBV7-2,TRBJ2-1,CASSPRDTTWVLEQFF
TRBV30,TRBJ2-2,CAWSVWQGNTGELFF
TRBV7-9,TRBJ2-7,CASSHGTLTGSPYEQYF